The 25 T cell receptor beta chains presented below share a single source sample, sequenced in a study of T cells in Graves' hyperthyroidism and ophthalmopathy. RNA transcripts gave rise to amplified TCR beta CDR3 regions. Using the HTBI primer set, a first-round RT-PCR was run on the TCR CDR3. TCRdb analysed the multiplex PCR reads with MiXCR anew, one entry per CDR3 protein. The data contain about 540,000 distinct CDR3 sequences, about 45% of them singletons. Sequenced: peripheral blood or thyroid tissue (not recorded which). The receptors stem from a woman between 18 and 29 years old with Graves' hyperthyroidism.

This chain links TRBV15 with TRBJ1-5; 10 bases map to TRBD1. V shed 4 bases and J 14 bases; nucleotides not matched to a gene: 11. Germline V gene data show CDR1 as LNHNV and CDR2 as YYDKDF (reference sequence). The CDR3 covers 14 residues. Written as DNA, the CDR3 is TGTGCCACCAGCACAGACAGGGGGCTAAACAATGAGCATTTT. Translation: CATSTDRGLNNEHF.

The CDR3 region is CAIDAGGSYEQYF. Here the CDR3 DNA reads TGTGCCATCGACGCAGGGGGCTCCTACGAGCAGTACTTC. This rearrangement joins TRBV10-3 to TRBJ2-7; TRBD1 agrees at 7 bases. V shed 8 bases, J shed 0 bases, and the junction held 4 bases outside the gene matches. Germline CDR1 is ENHRY and CDR2 is SYGVKD. The CDR3 runs 13 residues.

V gene TRBV10-3 combines with J gene TRBJ1-1, with 7 positions matching TRBD1. Trimming at V came to 8 bases and at J to 7 bases, leaving 13 bases not matched to a gene. The CDR3 totals 14 residues. Germline V gene data show CDR1 as ENHRY and CDR2 as SYGVKD. CDR3 protein: CAIGDSPARSEAFF. The CDR3 nucleotides are TGTGCCATCGGGGACAGCCCAGCCCGAAGTGAAGCTTTCTTT.

This clonotype was detected ten times or more. This rearrangement joins TRBV6-2 or TRBV6-3 to TRBJ2-7; TRBD1 or TRBD2 may be the D gene (6 bases each). V was cut by 0 bases and J by 3 bases, with 12 bases left in between. The CDR3 length is 15 residues. CDR1 MNHEY and CDR2 SVGEGT come from the germline V gene. CDR3 coding DNA: TGTGCCAGCAGTTACTCAGGGCGGGACAACTACGAGCAGTACTTC. It is translated as CASSYSGRDNYEQYF.

To note about this clonotype: A clone one base away is much larger, so this may be a read error. This sequence joins TRBV3-1 and TRBJ1-2; no clear D. The V and J ends lost 1 base and 6 bases respectively, with 12 bases between them. In germline, CDR1 is LGHDT, CDR2 YNNKEL (reference sequence). This CDR3 is built from 14 residues. The CDR3 sequence is CASSQGGFLHGYTF. The CDR3 bases are TGTGCCAGCAGCCAAGGAGGATTCCTTCATGGCTACACCTTC.

The sample holds a few counts of this clonotype. The chain employs TRBV19 and TRBJ2-2; D may be TRBD1 (5 bases). The CDR3 runs to 16 residues. V dropped 5 bases and J dropped 6 bases, with 19 bases sitting between them. Germline V gene sequence: CDR1 LNHDA, CDR2 SQIVND (reference sequence). CDR3: CASSLRTFSDAGELFF. In DNA, the CDR3 is TGTGCCAGTAGTCTACGGACATTTTCGGATGCCGGGGAGCTGTTTTTT. The full variable domain, in which reference TRBV19 and TRBJ2-2 provide the parts outside the CDR3, is DGGITQSPKYLFRKEGQNVTLSCEQNLNHDAMYWYRQDPGQGLRLIYYSQIVNDFQKGDIAEGYSVSREKKESFPLTVTSAQKNPTAFYLCASSLRTFSDAGELFFGEGSRLTVL.

The chain combines TRBV20-1 with TRBJ1-1, with no clear D. Germline CDR1 DFQATT, CDR2 SNEGSKA (reference sequence). Trimming left V 5 bases short and J 1 base short, with 11 bases between. The CDR3 covers 13 residues. CDR3 amino acids: CSARTSGNTEAFF. The CDR3 DNA reads TGCAGTGCTCGGACTAGCGGGAACACTGAAGCTTTCTTT.

The V and J genes are TRBV29-1 and TRBJ1-1, with TRBD1 matching over 8 bases. Trimming at V came to 8 bases and at J to 3 bases, leaving 5 bases not matched to a gene. Germline assignment: CDR1 SQVTM and CDR2 ANQGSEA. This CDR3 is 12 amino acids long. CDR3 loop: CSPRGLDTEAFF. Written as DNA, the CDR3 is TGCAGCCCCAGGGGGCTCGACACTGAAGCTTTCTTT.

This clonotype was observed at least ten times. The chain is built from TRBV11-2 and TRBJ2-7, with 10 nucleotides matching TRBD2. V shed 1 base and J 3 bases; nucleotides not matched to a gene: 9. This CDR3 has 17 amino acids. Per the germline V gene, CDR1 is SGHAT and CDR2 is FQNNGV. As DNA, the CDR3 is TGTGCCAGCAGCTTAGGTCTAGCGGGAGTCGGGTTCTACGAGCAGTACTTC. The encoded protein is CASSLGLAGVGFYEQYF.

This clonotype was seen many times. The chain joins TRBV6-6 to TRBJ2-2; 9 bases are shared with TRBD1. CDR3 length: 15 residues. The germline CDR1 and CDR2 sequences are MNHNY and SVGAGI (reference sequence). V shed 5 bases and J 5 bases; nucleotides not matched to a gene: 6. CDR3: CASSTRGQGTGELFF. CDR3 coding DNA: TGTGCCAGCAGTACGAGGGGACAGGGAACCGGGGAGCTGTTTTTT.

This clonotype was recorded many times. The rearrangement uses TRBV6-1 and TRBJ1-6; no firm D call. This CDR3 comprises 13 residues. The germline V and J ends were trimmed by 3 bases and 5 bases, with 5 bases remaining between them. Germline V gene data show CDR1 as MNHNS and CDR2 as SASEGT. The CDR3 coding sequence is TGTGCCAGCAGTGACAGAAATAATTCACCCCTCCACTTT. Translation gives CASSDRNNSPLHF.

The J gene is TRBJ1-5, the V gene TRBV11-2, with 8 bases identical to TRBD1. Trimming cost V 4 bases and J 4 bases; bases outside gene matches: 6. CDR1 SGHAT and CDR2 FQNNGV come from the germline V gene. CDR3 length: 15 amino acids. CDR3 region: CASSWGTGQNQPQHF. The CDR3 DNA is TGTGCCAGCAGCTGGGGGACAGGTCAGAATCAGCCCCAGCATTTT.

The chain employs TRBV20-1 and TRBJ2-2, with 9 bases that match TRBD1. This CDR3 spans 13 amino acids. Trimming took 4 bases from V and 8 from J; bases not matched to a gene: 5. Germline CDR1 and CDR2: DFQATT and SNEGSKA (reference sequence). The CDR3 reads CSAKAGQGGELFF. CDR3 in DNA: TGCAGTGCTAAGGCGGGACAGGGTGGGGAGCTGTTTTTT.

V gene TRBV2 combines with J gene TRBJ1-3; D is undetermined. The CDR3 is 12 residues long. Germline V gives CDR1 SNHLY, CDR2 FYNNEI. V lost 8 bases, J lost 4 bases, and 9 bases lay in between. The CDR3 nucleotides read TGTGCCAGCGCCGGATCAGGAAACACCATATATTTT. Translating it yields CASAGSGNTIYF.

This rearrangement joins TRBV19 to TRBJ2-3; the match to TRBD1 covers 9 bases. The CDR3 is made up of 15 amino acids. Germline V gene sequence: CDR1 LNHDA, CDR2 SQIVND (reference sequence). Trimming cost V 3 bases and J 2 bases; bases outside gene matches: 3. The CDR3 spells CASSMGTGSTDTQYF. CDR3 bases: TGTGCCAGTAGTATGGGGACAGGGTCCACAGATACGCAGTATTTT.

As regards this clonotype: Germline is not matched at one junction end, which may reflect a read error. The chain employs TRBV5-1 and TRBJ2-2; tentative D call: TRBD1 (5 bases). The CDR3 extends over 14 amino acids. The germline CDR1 and CDR2 sequences are SGHRS and YFSETQ. CDR3 residues: CASSLGQNTGQLFF. The CDR3 bases are TGCGCCAGCAGCTTGGGACAGAACACCGGGCAGCTGTTTTTT. The variable domain in full, with the rest retrieved from reference TRBV5-1 and TRBJ2-2, is KAGVTQTPRYLIKTRGQQVTLSCSPISGHRSVSWYQQTPGQGLQFLFEYFSETQRNKGNFPGRFSGRQFSNSRSEMNVSTLELGDSALYLCASSLGQNTGQLFFGEGSRLTVL.

This clonotype was seen ten or more times. This chain links TRBV29-1 with TRBJ1-1; a possible D gene is TRBD1 (5 bases). The V gene lost 7 bases and the J gene lost 1 base, with 13 bases spanning the gap. Germline assignment: CDR1 SQVTM and CDR2 ANQGSEA. This CDR3 spans 13 amino acids. The DNA for the CDR3 is TGCAGCGCGACGGGACGCCCGAACACTGAAGCTTTCTTT. Translated, it gives CSATGRPNTEAFF.

V usage is TRBV12-3 or TRBV12-4 and J usage is TRBJ2-1, with D possibly called TRBD1 or TRBD2 (5 bases each). V was pared by 5 bases and J by 4 bases, with 12 bases between. The CDR3 contains 14 residues. DNA of the CDR3: TGTGCCAGCAGTCGAGGGACGTTATACAATGAGCAGTTCTTC. Protein sequence: CASSRGTLYNEQFF.

Of note for this clonotype: The junction departs from the called germline gene at one end, perhaps through a read error. The gene calls are TRBV15 and TRBJ1-4; D possibly corresponds to TRBD1 (5 bases). Germline V CDR1 and CDR2: LNHNV, YYDKDF (reference sequence). The CDR3 is 15 residues long. CDR3 nucleotides: TGTGCCACCAGCAGGGATTGGGGCGTCAATGAAAAACCGTTTTTT. Protein sequence: CATSRDWGVNEKPFF. Full variable domain (missing parts from reference TRBV15 and TRBJ1-4): DAMVIQNPRYQVTQFGKPVTLSCSQTLNHNVMYWYQQKSSQAPKLLFHYYDKDFNNEADTPDNFQSRRPNTSFCFLDIRSPGLGDTAMYLCATSRDWGVNEKPFFGSGTQLSVL.

The table lists this clonotype with a count of one. CDR3 nucleotides: TGTGCCAGCAGCATCACAGGGCACGGCTACACCTTC. This encodes CASSITGHGYTF. The rearrangement uses TRBV25-1 and TRBJ1-2; maybe TRBD1 (6 bases). Trimming took 6 bases from V and 8 from J, leaving 13 bases between them. CDR1 and CDR2 (germline): MGHDK, SYGVNS. CDR3 length equals 12 residues.

The sample holds many counts of this clonotype. This chain uses TRBV12-3 or TRBV12-4 with TRBJ2-6; D possibly corresponds to TRBD2 (6 bases). The CDR3 is made up of 16 amino acids. The V end lost 6 bases, the J end lost 2 bases, and 14 bases lay between the germline ends. The CDR3 region has the DNA TGTGCCAGCAGCCCGGGAGTCGACACTGGGGCCAACGTCCTGACTTTC. Encoded protein: CASSPGVDTGANVLTF.

As to this clonotype: A single base separates this from a much larger clone, so it may be a read error. This rearrangement joins TRBV20-1 to TRBJ2-5, with a possible D match to TRBD2 (6 bases). Per the germline V gene, CDR1 is DFQATT and CDR2 is SNEGSKA (reference sequence). V gave up 5 bases and J gave up 4 bases, with 23 bases separating them. This CDR3 contains 16 residues. Here the CDR3 reads CSALDPSEPSGETQYF. The CDR3 DNA reads as TGCAGTGCTTTAGACCCTAGCGAACCCTCGGGAGAGACCCAGTACTTC.

This clonotype was counted at least ten times. CDR3 sequence reads: CSVEGEENTGELFF. The DNA of the CDR3 is TGCAGCGTTGAAGGGGAGGAGAACACCGGGGAGCTGTTTTTT. This rearrangement joins TRBV29-1 to TRBJ2-2; perhaps TRBD2 as D (6 bases). Germline V lookup: CDR1 SQVTM, CDR2 ANQGSEA. V was pared by 1 base and J by 1 base, with 7 bases between. CDR3 length: 14 residues.

The rearrangement links TRBV12-3 or TRBV12-4 to TRBJ1-2, with a possible D match to TRBD1 (5 bases). The CDR3 runs 15 residues. Trimming removed 3 bases from V and 4 bases from J, with 15 bases in between. The CDR3 here is CASSFEQEESYGYTF. CDR3 nucleotide sequence: TGTGCCAGCAGTTTCGAACAGGAAGAGTCCTATGGCTACACCTTC.

This clonotype has ten or more counts. The J gene is TRBJ1-3, the V gene TRBV2, with unresolved D. The CDR3 has 13 amino acids. V gave up 8 bases and J gave up 0 bases, with 8 bases separating them. Germline V CDR1 and CDR2: SNHLY, FYNNEI. The chain's CDR3 is CASQASSGNTIYF. The CDR3 nucleotides read TGTGCCAGCCAAGCCAGCTCTGGAAACACCATATATTTT.